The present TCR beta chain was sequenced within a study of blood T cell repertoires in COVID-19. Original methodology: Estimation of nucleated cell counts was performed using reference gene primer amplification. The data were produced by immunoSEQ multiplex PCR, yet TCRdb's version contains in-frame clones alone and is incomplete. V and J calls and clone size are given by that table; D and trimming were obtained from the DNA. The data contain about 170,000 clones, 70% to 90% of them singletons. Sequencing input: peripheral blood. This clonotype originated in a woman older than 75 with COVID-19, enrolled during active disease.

The CDR3 loop reads CASSLGPNQPQHF. CDR3 DNA sequence: TGCGCCAGCAGCCTAGGTCCTAATCAGCCCCAGCATTTT. The V and J genes are TRBV5-1 and TRBJ1-5, with D uncertain. The CDR3 sequence is 13 residues long. Between the trimmed V and J ends, which lost 4 bases and 4 bases, there was a span of 9 bases. The germline CDR1 and CDR2 sequences are SGHRS and YFSETQ.